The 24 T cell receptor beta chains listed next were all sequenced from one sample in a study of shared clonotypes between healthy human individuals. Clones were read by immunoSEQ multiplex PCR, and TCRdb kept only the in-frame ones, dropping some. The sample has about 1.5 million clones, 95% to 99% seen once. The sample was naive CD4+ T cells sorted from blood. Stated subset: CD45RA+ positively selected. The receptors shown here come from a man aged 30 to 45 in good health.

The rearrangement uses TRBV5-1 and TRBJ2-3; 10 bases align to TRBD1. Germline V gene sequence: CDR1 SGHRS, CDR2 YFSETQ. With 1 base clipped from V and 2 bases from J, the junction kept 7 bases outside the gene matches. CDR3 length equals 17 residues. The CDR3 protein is CASSLTAGTGVTDTQYF. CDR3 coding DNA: TGCGCCAGCAGCTTGACAGCCGGGACAGGGGTCACAGATACGCAGTATTTT.

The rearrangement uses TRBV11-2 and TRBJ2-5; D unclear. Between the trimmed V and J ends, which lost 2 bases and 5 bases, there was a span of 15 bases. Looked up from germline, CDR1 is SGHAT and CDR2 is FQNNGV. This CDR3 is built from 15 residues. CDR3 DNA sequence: TGTGCCAGCAGCTTATGGCCGGGTCTACGGGAGACCCAGTACTTC. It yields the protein CASSLWPGLRETQYF. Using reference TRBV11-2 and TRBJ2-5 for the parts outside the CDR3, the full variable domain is EAGVAQSPRYKIIEKRQSVAFWCNPISGHATLYWYQQILGQGPKLLIQFQNNGVVDDSQLPKDRFSAERLKGVDSTLKIQPAKLEDSAVYLCASSLWPGLRETQYFGPGTRLLVL.

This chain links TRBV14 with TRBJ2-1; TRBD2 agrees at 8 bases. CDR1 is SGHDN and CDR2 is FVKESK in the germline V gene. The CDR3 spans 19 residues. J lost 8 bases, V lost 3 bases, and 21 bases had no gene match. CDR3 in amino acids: CASSHPRKAGVRSGYEQFF. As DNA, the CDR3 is TGTGCCAGCAGCCATCCCCGGAAAGCGGGAGTTCGGTCGGGGTATGAGCAGTTCTTC.

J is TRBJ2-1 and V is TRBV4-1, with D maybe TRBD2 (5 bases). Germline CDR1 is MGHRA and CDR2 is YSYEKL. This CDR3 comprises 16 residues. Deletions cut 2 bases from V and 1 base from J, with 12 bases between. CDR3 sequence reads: CASSQLGLISYNEQFF. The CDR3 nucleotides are TGCGCCAGCAGCCAATTAGGACTGATATCCTACAATGAGCAGTTCTTC.

CDR3 amino acids: CASRSNTGELFF. As DNA, the CDR3 is TGTGCCAGCCGTAGTAACACCGGGGAGCTGTTTTTT. The rearrangement uses TRBV6-4 and TRBJ2-2; no firm D call. The V and J ends lost 8 bases and 2 bases respectively, with 6 bases between them. CDR1 is MRHNA and CDR2 is SNTAGT in the germline V gene. The CDR3 extends over 12 amino acids.

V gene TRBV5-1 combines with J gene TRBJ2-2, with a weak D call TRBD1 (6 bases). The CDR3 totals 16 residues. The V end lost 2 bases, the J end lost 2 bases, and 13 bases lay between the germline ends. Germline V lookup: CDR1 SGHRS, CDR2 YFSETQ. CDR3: CASSLGGSLNTGELFF. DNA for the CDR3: TGCGCCAGCAGCTTAGGGGGAAGCCTAAACACCGGGGAGCTGTTTTTT.

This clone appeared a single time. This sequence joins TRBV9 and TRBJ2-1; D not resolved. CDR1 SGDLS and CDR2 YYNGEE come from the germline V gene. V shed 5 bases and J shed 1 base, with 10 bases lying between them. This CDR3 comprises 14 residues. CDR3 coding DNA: TGTGCCAGCAGTCGACGGGTTTCCTACAATGAGCAGTTCTTC. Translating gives CASSRRVSYNEQFF. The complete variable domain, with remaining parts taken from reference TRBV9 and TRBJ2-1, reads DSGVTQTPKHLITATGQRVTLRCSPRSGDLSVYWYQQSLDQGLQFLIQYYNGEERAKGNILERFSAQQFPDLHSELNLSSLELGDSALYFCASSRRVSYNEQFFGPGTRLTVL.

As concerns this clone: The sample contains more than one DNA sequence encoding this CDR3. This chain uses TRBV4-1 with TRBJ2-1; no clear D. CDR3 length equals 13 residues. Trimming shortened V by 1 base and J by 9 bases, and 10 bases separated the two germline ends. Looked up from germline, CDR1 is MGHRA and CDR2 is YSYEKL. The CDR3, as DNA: TGCGCCAGCAGCCAAGGACTCGTCGGTGAGCAGTTCTTC. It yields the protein CASSQGLVGEQFF.

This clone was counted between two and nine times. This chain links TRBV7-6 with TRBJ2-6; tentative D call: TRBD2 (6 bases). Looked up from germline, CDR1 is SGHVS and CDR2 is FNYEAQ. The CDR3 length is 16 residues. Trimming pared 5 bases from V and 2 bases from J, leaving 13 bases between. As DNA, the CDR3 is TGTGCCAGCAGCCTAACCGGGGGACCTGGGGCCAACGTCCTGACTTTC. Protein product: CASSLTGGPGANVLTF. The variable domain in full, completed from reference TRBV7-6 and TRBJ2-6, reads GAGVSQSPRYKVTKRGQDVALRCDPISGHVSLYWYRQALGQGPEFLTYFNYEAQQDKSGLPNDRFSAERPEGSISTLTIQRTEQRDSAMYRCASSLTGGPGANVLTFGAGSRLTVL.

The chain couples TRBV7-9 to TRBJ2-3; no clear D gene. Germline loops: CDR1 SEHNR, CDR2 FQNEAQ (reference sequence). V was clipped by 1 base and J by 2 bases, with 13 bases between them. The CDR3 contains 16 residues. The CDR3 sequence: CASSLVSGTNTDTQYF. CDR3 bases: TGTGCCAGCAGCTTAGTTTCCGGCACAAACACAGATACGCAGTATTTT.

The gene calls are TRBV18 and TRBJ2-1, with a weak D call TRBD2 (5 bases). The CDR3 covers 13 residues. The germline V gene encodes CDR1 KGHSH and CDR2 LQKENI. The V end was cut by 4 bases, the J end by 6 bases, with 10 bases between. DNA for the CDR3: TGTGCCAGCTCACTAGCGTCAATCAATGAGCAGTTCTTC. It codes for CASSLASINEQFF.

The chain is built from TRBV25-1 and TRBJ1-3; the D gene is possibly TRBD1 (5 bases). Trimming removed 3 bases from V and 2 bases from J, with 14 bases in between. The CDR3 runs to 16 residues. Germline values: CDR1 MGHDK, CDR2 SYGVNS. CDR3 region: CASSDPTGRAGNTIYF. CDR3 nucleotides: TGTGCCAGCAGTGATCCTACAGGACGAGCTGGAAACACCATATATTTT.

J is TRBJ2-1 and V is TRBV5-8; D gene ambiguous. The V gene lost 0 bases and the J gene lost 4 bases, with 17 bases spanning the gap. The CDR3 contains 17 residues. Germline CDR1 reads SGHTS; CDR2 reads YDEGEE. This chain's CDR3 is CASSLALDSIIYNEQFF. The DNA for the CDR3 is TGTGCCAGCAGCTTGGCCCTCGACTCTATAATTTACAATGAGCAGTTCTTC.

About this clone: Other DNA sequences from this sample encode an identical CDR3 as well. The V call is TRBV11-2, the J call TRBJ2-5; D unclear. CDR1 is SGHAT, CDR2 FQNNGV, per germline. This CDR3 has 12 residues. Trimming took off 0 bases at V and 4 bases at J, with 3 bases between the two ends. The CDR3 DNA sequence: TGTGCCAGCAGCTTAGACCGAGAGACCCAGTACTTC. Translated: CASSLDRETQYF.

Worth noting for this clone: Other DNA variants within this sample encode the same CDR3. CDR3 nucleotides: TGTGCCAGTAGTAGACAGGTGAGCTCCTACGAGCAGTACTTC. Residues: CASSRQVSSYEQYF. The chain recombines TRBV19 with TRBJ2-7; D possibly corresponds to TRBD1 (6 bases). Germline V gives CDR1 LNHDA, CDR2 SQIVND (reference sequence). CDR3 size: 14 residues. Trimming pared 4 bases from V and 0 bases from J, leaving 10 bases between.

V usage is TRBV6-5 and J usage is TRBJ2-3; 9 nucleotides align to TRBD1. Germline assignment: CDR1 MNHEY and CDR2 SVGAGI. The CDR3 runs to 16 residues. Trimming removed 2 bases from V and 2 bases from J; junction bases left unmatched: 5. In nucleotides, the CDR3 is TGTGCCAGCAGTTACGGGGGGACAGGGTTCACAGATACGCAGTATTTT. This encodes CASSYGGTGFTDTQYF.

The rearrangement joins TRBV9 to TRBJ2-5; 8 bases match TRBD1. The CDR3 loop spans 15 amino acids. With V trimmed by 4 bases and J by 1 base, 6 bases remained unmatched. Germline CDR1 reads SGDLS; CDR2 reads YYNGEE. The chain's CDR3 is CASSPRQGPQETQYF. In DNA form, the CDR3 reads TGTGCCAGCAGCCCCCGACAGGGGCCCCAAGAGACCCAGTACTTC.

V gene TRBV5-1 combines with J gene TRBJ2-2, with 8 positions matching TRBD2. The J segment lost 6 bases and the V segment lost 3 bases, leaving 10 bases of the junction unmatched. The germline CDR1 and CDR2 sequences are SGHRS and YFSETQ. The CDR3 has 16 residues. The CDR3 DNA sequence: TGCGCCAGCAGCTCCACCTCAGCGGGAGTGGCCGGGGAGCTGTTTTTT. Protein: CASSSTSAGVAGELFF.

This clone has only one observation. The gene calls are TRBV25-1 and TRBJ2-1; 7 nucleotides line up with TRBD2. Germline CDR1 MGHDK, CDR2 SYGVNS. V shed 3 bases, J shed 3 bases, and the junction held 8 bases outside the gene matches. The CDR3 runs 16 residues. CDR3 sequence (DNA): TGTGCCAGCAGTGATGCTAGCGGTCCCTACTACAATGAGCAGTTCTTC. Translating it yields CASSDASGPYYNEQFF. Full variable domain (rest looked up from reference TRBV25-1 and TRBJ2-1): EADIYQTPRYLVIGTGKKITLECSQTMGHDKMYWYQQDPGMELHLIHYSYGVNSTEKGDLSSESTVSRIRTEHFPLTLESARPSHTSQYLCASSDASGPYYNEQFFGPGTRLTVL.

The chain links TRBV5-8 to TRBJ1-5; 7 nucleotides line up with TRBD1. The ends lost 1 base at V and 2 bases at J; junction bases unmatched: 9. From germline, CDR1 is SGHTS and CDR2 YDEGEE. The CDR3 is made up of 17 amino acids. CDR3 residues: CASSLRTGKEGNQPQHF. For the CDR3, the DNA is TGTGCCAGCAGCTTGCGGACAGGAAAAGAGGGCAATCAGCCCCAGCATTTT.

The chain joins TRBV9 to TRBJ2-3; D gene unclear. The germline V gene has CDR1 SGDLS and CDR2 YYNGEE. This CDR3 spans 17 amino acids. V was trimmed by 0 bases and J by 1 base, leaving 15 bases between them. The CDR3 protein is CASSVGARTDGTDTQYF. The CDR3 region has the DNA TGTGCCAGCAGCGTAGGTGCTAGGACCGACGGCACAGATACGCAGTATTTT.

The CDR3 sequence: CASSPGLAGRPGDEQFF. The CDR3 nucleotides are TGTGCCAGCAGCCCGGGACTAGCGGGACGGCCGGGGGATGAGCAGTTCTTC. This chain connects TRBV5-6 to TRBJ2-1, with TRBD2 matching 13 bases. The CDR3 contains 17 residues. V shed 4 bases and J 8 bases; nucleotides not matched to a gene: 12. Per the germline V gene, CDR1 is SGHDT and CDR2 is YYEEEE.

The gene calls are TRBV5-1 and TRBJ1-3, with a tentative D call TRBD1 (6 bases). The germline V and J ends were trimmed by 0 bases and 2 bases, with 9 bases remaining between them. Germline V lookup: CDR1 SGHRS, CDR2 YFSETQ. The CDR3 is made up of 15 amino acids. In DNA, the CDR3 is TGCGCCAGCAGCTTGGCAAGGGGGGCTGGAAACACCATATATTTT. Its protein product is CASSLARGAGNTIYF.

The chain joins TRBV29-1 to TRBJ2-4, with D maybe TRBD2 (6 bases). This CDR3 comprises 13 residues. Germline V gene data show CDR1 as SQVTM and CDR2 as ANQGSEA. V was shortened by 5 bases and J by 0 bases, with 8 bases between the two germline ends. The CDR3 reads CSVREIAKNIQYF. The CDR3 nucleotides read TGCAGCGTTCGGGAGATAGCCAAAAACATTCAGTACTTC.